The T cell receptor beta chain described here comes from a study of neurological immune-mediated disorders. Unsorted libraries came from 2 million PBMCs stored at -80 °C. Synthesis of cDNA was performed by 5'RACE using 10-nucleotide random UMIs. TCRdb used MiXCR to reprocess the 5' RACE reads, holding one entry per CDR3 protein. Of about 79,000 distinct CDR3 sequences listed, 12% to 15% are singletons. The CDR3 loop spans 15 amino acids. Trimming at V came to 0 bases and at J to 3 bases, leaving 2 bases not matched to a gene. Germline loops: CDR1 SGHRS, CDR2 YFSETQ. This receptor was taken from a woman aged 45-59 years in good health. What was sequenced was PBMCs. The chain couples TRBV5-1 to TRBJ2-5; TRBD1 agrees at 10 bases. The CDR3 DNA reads TGCGCCAGCAGCTTGGCCGGGACAGGGGAAGAGACCCAGTACTTC. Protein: CASSLAGTGEETQYF.